This TCR beta chain is drawn from a study of T cells in Graves' hyperthyroidism and ophthalmopathy. Newly diagnosed hyperthyroidism, duration under 2 months, in patients aged 18 to 65. This clonotype appeared many times. What was amplified from RNA transcripts were TCR beta CDR3 regions. HTBI primers were the set used in a first-round RT-PCR of the TCR CDR3. TCRdb fed the multiplex PCR reads into MiXCR, producing one record per CDR3 protein. The top ten clones hold roughly 31% of a sample with a few hundred thousand distinct CDR3 sequences, nearly 15% of them seen once. The CDR3 length is 16 residues. V gave up 0 bases and J gave up 3 bases, with 15 bases separating them. Germline-derived CDR1 and CDR2 are KGHSY and FQNENV.

The TCR sequence derives from a woman aged 50 to 65 with Graves' hyperthyroidism that later progressed to Graves' ophthalmopathy. V is TRBV16 and J is TRBJ2-7; D might be TRBD1 (5 bases). The sequenced sample consisted of blood. The CDR3 region is CASSQSRGRPHYEQYF. In DNA form, the CDR3 reads TGTGCCAGCAGCCAATCTAGGGGCAGACCGCACTACGAGCAGTACTTC. Full variable domain (outside the CDR3, taken from reference TRBV16 and TRBJ2-7): GEEVAQTPKHLVRGEGQKAKLYCAPIKGHSYVFWYQQVLKNEFKFLISFQNENVFDETGMPKERFSAKCLPNSPCSLEIQATKLEDSAVYFCASSQSRGRPHYEQYFGPGTRLTVT.